Listed below are T cell receptor beta chains from one sample, sequenced in a study of OX40 agonist ivuxolimab in advanced cancers. Repertoires were generated with immunoSEQ multiplex PCR, while TCRdb's copy carries only in-frame clones and drops some. This sample carries around 95,000 clones, more than 85% of them seen once, and the ten largest clones take 0.25% to 0.3%. The sample in question was CD4+ or CD8+ T cells sorted from blood, obtained in a trial of the OX40 agonist ivuxolimab. The receptor set was obtained from an adult with an advanced solid tumor such as melanoma, head and neck, liver or kidney cancer. CDR3s include the opening cysteine and the closing phenylalanine or tryptophan. Each record gives: D gene, clone size, J gene, V gene, CDR3 DNA, CDR3 protein. D genes are given only for firm matches. Rows give clone size only sometimes, using once, few, many, or a class for an expanded clone.

>TRBD1|NA|TRBJ1-5|TRBV10-3
TGTGCCATCAGTGAGTCCCTTGGTGAAGGGGGCCTCAATCAGCCCCAGCATTTT
CAISESLGEGGLNQPQHF
>NA|NA|TRBJ1-6|TRBV4-2
TGTGCCAGCAGCCCAAAGAGTGACAGCTCCTATAATTCACCCCTCCACTTT
CASSPKSDSSYNSPLHF
>TRBD1|NA|TRBJ1-3|TRBV4-3
TGCGCCAGCAGCCACCACCCACAGGGGCCCTCTGGAAACACCATATATTTT
CASSHHPQGPSGNTIYF
>TRBD2|NA|TRBJ2-5|TRBV5-1
TGCGCCAGCAGCTTCAGCGGGAGTGGGGAGACCCAGTACTTC
CASSFSGSGETQYF
>NA|NA|TRBJ1-1|TRBV6-4
TGTGCCAGCAGTGACAGGGTTAAGGTCGAAGCTTTCTTT
CASSDRVKVEAFF
>NA|NA|TRBJ2-1|TRBV4-3
TGCGCCAGCAGCCCCCATCGGTACAATGAGCAGTTCTTC
CASSPHRYNEQFF
>NA|NA|TRBJ1-5|TRBV12-5
TGTGCTAGTGGATCCCAGCTGGGAGATCAGCCCCAGCATTTT
CASGSQLGDQPQHF
>NA|once|TRBJ1-2|TRBV10-3
TGTGCCATCCGCGCGGGGGGCCATGGCTACACCTTC
CAIRAGGHGYTF
>NA|NA|TRBJ2-3|TRBV29-1
TGCAGCGTCACCGACAGAGCAGATACGCAGTATTTT
CSVTDRADTQYF
>NA|NA|TRBJ1-1|TRBV28
TGTGCCAGCAGATTGAACACTGAAGCTTTCTTT
CASRLNTEAFF
>NA|once|TRBJ1-3|TRBV6-6
TGTGCCAGCAGTTACAGGGAGGACGGCACCATATATTTT
CASSYREDGTIYF
>TRBD1|NA|TRBJ1-5|TRBV30
TGTGCCTGGGACAGGGGTGGCAATCAGCCCCAGCATTTT
CAWDRGGNQPQHF
>NA|NA|TRBJ2-7|TRBV5-6
TGTGCCAGCAGCACACCAGCCCACGAGCAGTACTTC
CASSTPAHEQYF
>TRBD2|NA|TRBJ2-3|TRBV18
TGTGCCAGCACCTCGACTAGCGGGGGAGATACGCAGTATTTT
CASTSTSGGDTQYF
>NA|NA|TRBJ2-7|TRBV28
TGTGCCAGCAGTTTACGGCAGACGCGCTACGAGCAGTACTTC
CASSLRQTRYEQYF
>NA|once|TRBJ1-6|TRBV5-6
TGTGCCAGCAGCTTAAGGACGACCGCCAGCTCCTATAATTCACCCCTCCACTTT
CASSLRTTASSYNSPLHF
>NA|NA|TRBJ1-1|TRBV6-6
TGTGCCAGCACCTACGGTGGAGCCTCGAACACTGAAGCTTTCTTT
CASTYGGASNTEAFF
>TRBD1|NA|TRBJ2-1|TRBV4-2
TGTGCCAGCAGCCAGCAGGGGGCGTCATCCACCAATGAGCAGTTCTTC
CASSQQGASSTNEQFF
>NA|NA|TRBJ1-5|TRBV6-5
TGTGGGGCCGGACGGGGTTTCAATCAGCCCCAGCATTTT
CGAGRGFNQPQHF
>NA|NA|TRBJ1-3|TRBV15
TGTGCCACCAGCAGAGAGACAGGACGAGGTGGAAACACCATATATTTT
CATSRETGRGGNTIYF
>NA|NA|TRBJ1-1|TRBV2
TGTGCCAGCACTACGGAGGGGAGCGGCACTGAAGCTTTCTTT
CASTTEGSGTEAFF
>TRBD1|NA|TRBJ2-4|TRBV6-1
TGTGCCAGCAGTCCCGAGGCGGGACAGGGGTACATTCAGTACTTC
CASSPEAGQGYIQYF
>NA|NA|TRBJ1-3|TRBV25-1
TGTGCCAGCAACTCATGGGCTGGAAACACCATATATTTT
CASNSWAGNTIYF
>NA|NA|TRBJ1-2|TRBV27
TGTGCCAGCAAGGGGCGTATAAGGGCTAACTATGGCTACACCTTC
CASKGRIRANYGYTF
>NA|NA|TRBJ1-1|TRBV7-3
TGTGCCAGCAGGCCTAACAGGGAAGGGGAAGCTTTCTTT
CASRPNREGEAFF
>TRBD2|NA|TRBJ2-1|TRBV9
TGTGCCAGCAGCGTTCCCGGGGGGTCGGGCTACAATGAGCAGTTCTTC
CASSVPGGSGYNEQFF
>NA|NA|TRBJ2-3|TRBV7-3
TGTGCCAGCAGCCCCCTAAGCAGCACAGATACGCAGTATTTT
CASSPLSSTDTQYF
>TRBD1|NA|TRBJ1-3|TRBV29-1
TGCAGTATCGGACAGGATGGAAACACCATATATTTT
CSIGQDGNTIYF
>TRBD1|NA|TRBJ1-5|TRBV7-8
TGTGCCAGCAGCTTAACGGGACAGGGTTACAATCAGCCCCAGCATTTT
CASSLTGQGYNQPQHF
>NA|NA|TRBJ1-5|TRBV28
TGTGCCAGCAGCCCCGCAGGGTTTGAGCCCCAGCATTTT
CASSPAGFEPQHF
>NA|NA|TRBJ1-5|TRBV21-1
TGTGCCAGCAGCAAAGATCGGAACAAACAGCATTTT
CASSKDRNKQHF
>NA|NA|TRBJ2-1|TRBV18
TGTGCCAGCTCACTTAGTAACAGCTACAATGAGCAGTTCTTC
CASSLSNSYNEQFF
>NA|NA|TRBJ2-5|TRBV27
TGTGCCAGCAGTTTTGGGGATCGCGAGACCCAGTACTTC
CASSFGDRETQYF
>NA|NA|TRBJ2-1|TRBV14
TGTGCCAGCAGCCTCACCTGGGGGACTCTCATCAATGAGCAGTTCTTC
CASSLTWGTLINEQFF
>NA|NA|TRBJ2-5|TRBV5-6
TGTGCCAGCAGCTTGAGAAGGATTTGGGGGGAGACCCAGTACTTC
CASSLRRIWGETQYF
>TRBD1|NA|TRBJ2-3|TRBV4-2
TGTGCCAGCAGCACCCAACAGGGGATCGCAGATACGCAGTATTTT
CASSTQQGIADTQYF
>NA|once|TRBJ1-5|TRBV6-1
TGTGCCAGCAGTGACCCAAGGCTGCCCCAGCATTTT
CASSDPRLPQHF
>NA|NA|TRBJ1-2|TRBV28
TGTGCCAGCAGTTTATGGGACAAGCTCTACACCTTC
CASSLWDKLYTF
>NA|NA|TRBJ1-3|TRBV6-6
TGTGCCAGCAGTTACCCTGGAGACAGTGGTGGAAACACCATATATTTT
CASSYPGDSGGNTIYF
>NA|few|TRBJ1-3|TRBV29-1
TGCAGCGCCCTCGCAGGGTCCAACTCTGGAAACACCATATATTTT
CSALAGSNSGNTIYF
>NA|NA|TRBJ1-5|TRBV28
TGTGCCAGCAGTTTTCAGGGCTCGGGGCCCCAGCATTTT
CASSFQGSGPQHF
>NA|few|TRBJ2-7|TRBV7-9
TGTGCCAGCAGCTCGCCAGTCCGCCACGAGCAGTACTTC
CASSSPVRHEQYF
>TRBD1|NA|TRBJ2-5|TRBV5-5
TGTGCCAGCAGCTTGTGGGACAGACAAGAGACCCAGTACTTC
CASSLWDRQETQYF
>NA|NA|TRBJ1-5|TRBV2
TGTGCCAGCAGACAGGATAGCAATCAGCCCCAGCATTTT
CASRQDSNQPQHF
>NA|NA|TRBJ1-5|TRBV28
TGTGCCAGCAGTTTATGGGATCTCAATCAGCCCCAGCATTTT
CASSLWDLNQPQHF
>NA|NA|TRBJ1-5|TRBV4-3
TGCGCCAGCAGCCAAGCGCCATGGGGCGGGACAACGAGTAATCAGCCCCAGCATTTT
CASSQAPWGGTTSNQPQHF